This T cell receptor (beta chain) derives from a study of blood T cells in healthy people across ages. A second PCR of roughly 7 to 11 cycles used a sample-barcoded 5' primer and a J-beta primer mix. TCRdb re-analysed the 5' RACE reads in MiXCR, keeping a single row per CDR3 protein. The table includes almost 800,000 distinct CDR3 sequences, roughly 60% detected once. Trimming took 3 bases from V and 3 from J; bases not matched to a gene: 12. The germline gives CDR1 KGHSH, CDR2 LQKENI. This CDR3 spans 18 amino acids. This receptor was identified in a man younger than 40 in good health. The chain is built from TRBV18 and TRBJ2-2; 8 positions match TRBD1. Sequencing was carried out using blood. This CDR3 reads CASSPLGQAGAYTGELFF. DNA of the CDR3: TGTGCCAGCTCACCGCTGGGACAGGCTGGTGCCTACACCGGGGAGCTGTTTTTT.